The 19 T cell receptor beta chains given below trace back to one sample, sequenced in a study of blood T cell repertoires in COVID-19. The method was immunoSEQ multiplex PCR; TCRdb's version includes in-frame clones alone and lacks a portion of them. The sample yields about 200,000 clones, 86% seen once. Sequences were obtained from peripheral blood. The receptors come from a man older than 75 with acute or convalescent COVID-19.

The gene calls are TRBV4-1 and TRBJ2-5, with D perhaps TRBD1 (6 bases). This CDR3 comprises 16 residues. Germline CDR1 is MGHRA and CDR2 is YSYEKL. The V gene lost 2 bases and the J gene lost 9 bases, with 22 bases spanning the gap. In nucleotides, the CDR3 is TGCGCCAGCAGCCAATTACAGGGCCGACTGTTTGAGGCCCAGTACTTC. Residues: CASSQLQGRLFEAQYF.

This clone was seen a few times. The J gene is TRBJ1-4, the V gene TRBV6-6; 8 bases are shared with TRBD1. This CDR3 has 15 amino acids. V trimming: 2 bases; J trimming: 5 bases; junction bases outside the gene matches: 4. CDR1 MNHNY and CDR2 SVGAGI come from the germline V gene (reference sequence). This CDR3 is CASSYDRGRNEKLFF. The CDR3 nucleotides are TGTGCCAGCAGTTACGACAGGGGACGAAATGAAAAACTGTTTTTT.

The rearrangement joins TRBV7-2 to TRBJ1-4, with TRBD1 identical over 7 bases. This CDR3 has 15 residues. Germline V gives CDR1 SGHTA, CDR2 FQGNSA. The trim removed 4 bases at V and 0 bases at J, leaving 2 bases unmatched. CDR3 DNA sequence: TGTGCCAGCAGCTGGGACAGTGCAACTAATGAAAAACTGTTTTTT. It yields the protein CASSWDSATNEKLFF.

V usage is TRBV19 and J usage is TRBJ1-5, with 9 bases fitting TRBD1. CDR1 and CDR2 from the germline V gene are LNHDA and SQIVND (reference sequence). The CDR3 totals 17 residues. The V and J ends lost 3 bases and 4 bases, in that order; junction bases with no gene match: 10. CDR3 sequence reads: CASSIRTGTGINQPQHF. CDR3 nucleotides: TGTGCCAGTAGTATTAGGACCGGGACAGGGATTAATCAGCCCCAGCATTTT.

This clone was detected ten times or more. V is TRBV6-5 and J is TRBJ1-6, with D possibly matching TRBD1 (6 bases). Germline values: CDR1 MNHEY, CDR2 SVGAGI. The ends were cut back, 5 bases at V and 5 bases at J, with 13 bases in the middle. This CDR3 is 15 amino acids long. CDR3 protein: CASSRTVTNNSPLHF. CDR3 in DNA: TGTGCCAGCAGTAGGACAGTAACAAATAATTCACCCCTCCACTTT.

The gene calls are TRBV7-9 and TRBJ2-1, with TRBD2 as a possible D gene (5 bases). CDR1 and CDR2 from the germline V gene are SEHNR and FQNEAQ (reference sequence). Deletions cut 6 bases from V and 10 bases from J, with 7 bases between. This CDR3 comprises 10 residues. DNA of the CDR3: TGTGCCAGCAGTGGAGGAGAGCAGTTCTTC. Encoded protein: CASSGGEQFF.

The chain joins TRBV5-1 to TRBJ2-5; D is possibly TRBD1 (5 bases). The V end lost 0 bases, the J end lost 5 bases, and 11 bases lay between the germline ends. Germline loops: CDR1 SGHRS, CDR2 YFSETQ. The CDR3 totals 14 residues. The CDR3 sequence: CASSLGGVGETQYF. The CDR3 DNA reads TGCGCCAGCAGCTTGGGGGGCGTTGGGGAGACCCAGTACTTC. Full variable domain (remainder filled in from reference TRBV5-1 and TRBJ2-5): KAGVTQTPRYLIKTRGQQVTLSCSPISGHRSVSWYQQTPGQGLQFLFEYFSETQRNKGNFPGRFSGRQFSNSRSEMNVSTLELGDSALYLCASSLGGVGETQYFGPGTRLLVL.

This chain connects TRBV18 to TRBJ2-2; TRBD2 matches at 9 bases. The germline V gene encodes CDR1 KGHSH and CDR2 LQKENI. This CDR3 has 15 residues. Trimming at V came to 2 bases and at J to 6 bases, leaving 4 bases not matched to a gene. The CDR3 reads CASSPNAGGPGELFF. In DNA form, the CDR3 reads TGTGCCAGCTCACCAAATGCGGGAGGGCCCGGGGAGCTGTTTTTT.

This chain links TRBV6-4 with TRBJ2-5, with TRBD2 matching 8 bases. V was pared by 2 bases and J by 2 bases, with 7 bases of the junction left unmatched. Germline V gene lookup returns CDR1 MRHNA and CDR2 SNTAGT. The CDR3 spans 16 residues. The DNA of the CDR3 is TGTGCCAGCAGTGACACTAGCGGCCTGGAACAAGAGACCCAGTACTTC. As protein: CASSDTSGLEQETQYF.

The chain links TRBV6-5 to TRBJ1-3; D is unclear. This CDR3 spans 14 amino acids. Germline-derived CDR1 and CDR2 are MNHEY and SVGAGI. V gave up 7 bases and J gave up 4 bases, with 14 bases separating them. CDR3 in amino acids: CASKKASAGNTIYF. CDR3 sequence (DNA): TGTGCCAGCAAAAAAGCGAGCGCGGGAAACACCATATATTTT.

The chain uses TRBV13 and TRBJ2-1, with D possibly matching TRBD2 (6 bases). This CDR3 has 12 amino acids. The V and J ends lost 2 bases and 10 bases respectively, with 9 bases between them. Germline CDR1 is PRHDT and CDR2 is FYEKMQ (reference sequence). In nucleotides, the CDR3 is TGTGCCAGCAGCTTACGGCTAGCGGAGCAGTTCTTC. Protein product: CASSLRLAEQFF. Drawing the rest from reference TRBV13 and TRBJ2-1, the complete variable domain is AAGVIQSPRHLIKEKRETATLKCYPIPRHDTVYWYQQGPGQDPQFLISFYEKMQSDKGSIPDRFSAQQFSDYHSELNMSSLELGDSALYFCASSLRLAEQFFGPGTRLTVL.

About this clone itself: The junction differs from germline at one of its ends, possibly a read error. This chain joins TRBV2 and TRBJ2-1; D unresolved. The CDR3 runs to 11 residues. Germline CDR1 is SNHLY and CDR2 is FYNNEI. CDR3: CASSEERPPVF. CDR3 coding DNA: TGTGCCAGCAGTGAAGAGCGTCCACCAGTCTTC.

The chain is built from TRBV19 and TRBJ2-3; 7 nucleotides line up with TRBD1. CDR1 is LNHDA and CDR2 is SQIVND in the germline V gene (reference sequence). The CDR3 has 14 amino acids. Unmatched junction bases numbered 7, after V lost 6 bases and J lost 4 bases. CDR3 amino acids: CASSTGQPPDTQYF. Here the CDR3 DNA reads TGTGCCAGTAGCACGGGACAGCCCCCAGATACGCAGTATTTT.

This clone has a handful of counts. The chain recombines TRBV7-9 with TRBJ2-1; 10 bases are shared with TRBD1. In germline, CDR1 is SEHNR, CDR2 FQNEAQ (reference sequence). The CDR3 has 16 residues. V shed 5 bases and J 7 bases; nucleotides not matched to a gene: 11. CDR3: CASSHPPDRGNNEQFF. The CDR3 DNA is TGTGCCAGCAGCCATCCCCCGGACAGGGGGAATAATGAGCAGTTCTTC. Full variable domain (remainder filled in from reference TRBV7-9 and TRBJ2-1): DTGVSQNPRHKITKRGQNVTFRCDPISEHNRLYWYRQTLGQGPEFLTYFQNEAQLEKSRLLSDRFSAERPKGSFSTLEIQRTEQGDSAMYLCASSHPPDRGNNEQFFGPGTRLTVL.

The chain is built from TRBV5-1 and TRBJ2-2; D unresolved. Germline CDR1 and CDR2: SGHRS and YFSETQ. There are 12 residues in the CDR3. The germline V and J ends were trimmed by 3 bases and 7 bases, with 7 bases remaining between them. In nucleotides, the CDR3 is TGCGCCAGCAGCTCGAGCGACGGGGAGCTGTTTTTT. Its protein is CASSSSDGELFF.

This chain connects TRBV10-1 to TRBJ2-7; 7 bases align to TRBD2. After removal of 2 bases from V and 6 bases from J, the junction contained 10 bases not matched to a gene. The CDR3 is 15 residues long. CDR1 and CDR2 from the germline V gene are WNHNN and SYGVQD (reference sequence). The CDR3 DNA sequence: TGCGCCAGCAGTGAGCAAGCTAGCGGCTTCGGCGAGCAGTACTTC. Translated, it gives CASSEQASGFGEQYF.

This chain joins TRBV5-3 and TRBJ2-3, with D unclear. TRBV5-3 is recorded as an ORF, its role being uncertain. Trimming stripped 1 base from V and 1 base from J, with 7 bases between. This CDR3 has 14 residues. The CDR3 reads CARSLRFGTDTQYF. Written as DNA, the CDR3 is TGTGCCAGAAGCTTGCGTTTTGGCACAGATACGCAGTATTTT.

This chain links TRBV19 with TRBJ2-1; TRBD1 matches 10 bases. Germline V gives CDR1 LNHDA, CDR2 SQIVND (reference sequence). J lost 6 bases, V lost 3 bases, and 2 bases had no gene match. The CDR3 sequence is 14 residues long. The CDR3 sequence is CASSMWTGGNEQFF. For the CDR3, the DNA is TGTGCCAGTAGTATGTGGACAGGGGGCAATGAGCAGTTCTTC.

The rearrangement links TRBV28 to TRBJ2-1, with D unclear. The V and J ends lost 2 bases and 9 bases respectively, with 5 bases between them. This CDR3 comprises 11 residues. Germline V lookup: CDR1 MDHEN, CDR2 SYDVKM. The CDR3 region is CASSLRFEQFF. CDR3 bases: TGTGCCAGCAGTTTACGGTTTGAGCAGTTCTTC.